The rows below give T cell receptor beta chains drawn from one sample of a study of T cells after yellow fever vaccination. TCRdb reprocessed the 5' RACE reads via MiXCR and lists one record per CDR3 protein. The sample has 510,000 or so distinct CDR3 sequences; 15% to 20% are singletons. The source was PBMCs, collected 15 days after the yellow fever booster vaccination. Receptors originate from a man younger than 40 who received the YFV17D yellow fever vaccine. Both conserved end residues are part of each CDR3. A D gene is named only where the DNA matches it firmly. Clone size is stated in some rows and not others, as once, few, many or a class when expanded.

>TRBD1|TRBJ2-7|TRBV20-1|-
TGCAGTGCCCCTTCTTTGACAGGGGGTAGCTACGAGCAGTACTTC
CSAPSLTGGSYEQYF
>-|TRBJ2-4|TRBV5-1|-
TGCGCCAGCAGCCCTGGGGTAGCGAGCGACATTCAGTACTTC
CASSPGVASDIQYF
>-|TRBJ1-6|TRBV24-1|-
TGTGCCATTACGCCGACGGTCGATAATTCACCCCTCCACTTT
CAITPTVDNSPLHF
>TRBD2|TRBJ2-3|TRBV5-1|-
TGCGCCAGCAGCGAGATAGCGGGAGATAGCACAGATACGCAGTATTTT
CASSEIAGDSTDTQYF
>-|TRBJ2-2|TRBV6-6|-
TGTGCCAGCAGTCAAACAGGTCCCGGGGAGCTGTTTTTT
CASSQTGPGELFF
>TRBD2|TRBJ2-5|TRBV12-3/TRBV12-4|-
TGTGCCAGCAGCCCTAGCGGAGGGGCGGAGACCCAGTACTTC
CASSPSGGAETQYF
>-|TRBJ2-1|TRBV27|few
TGTGCCAGCAGTTCACCCGGAGGGCCACACAATGAGCAGTTCTTC
CASSSPGGPHNEQFF
>TRBD1|TRBJ1-2|TRBV18|few
TGTGCCAGCTCACCAGCAGGGGGGGGAGATGGCTACACCTTC
CASSPAGGGDGYTF
>-|TRBJ2-7|TRBV29-1|-
TGCAGCGTTGAAACTCAGATCTCCTACGAGCAGTACTTC
CSVETQISYEQYF
>-|TRBJ2-1|TRBV6-2/TRBV6-3|-
TGTGCCAGTGTCCTGGGACGCACTTACAATGAGCAGTTCTTC
CASVLGRTYNEQFF
>TRBD2|TRBJ2-1|TRBV12-3/TRBV12-4|-
TGTGCCAGCAGTTTACTAGCGGGGCGAATCAATGAGCAGTTCTTC
CASSLLAGRINEQFF
>-|TRBJ2-7|TRBV20-1|few
TGCAGTGCTACTGGGACTTTTTTTGTGCAGTACTTC
CSATGTFFVQYF
>-|TRBJ2-1|TRBV9|-
TGTGCCAGCAGCCCCCACGCCAGCTCCTACAATGAGCAGTTCTTC
CASSPHASSYNEQFF
>TRBD1|TRBJ1-1|TRBV12-3/TRBV12-4|-
TGTGCCAGCAGTTTAGTGGACAGGCCGGCGGCTTTCTTT
CASSLVDRPAAFF
>-|TRBJ2-1|TRBV3-1|-
TGTGCCAGCAGGAACTACAATGAGCAGTTCTTC
CASRNYNEQFF
>-|TRBJ2-3|TRBV11-1|-
TGTGCCAGCAGCCCTTCTAGGGGCGAGGGAAAGAAATCAGATACGCAGTATTTT
CASSPSRGEGKKSDTQYF
>TRBD1|TRBJ2-1|TRBV30|few
TGTGCCTGGACAGGACAGGGGGGGACCTACAATGAGCAGTTCTTC
CAWTGQGGTYNEQFF
>-|TRBJ2-3|TRBV12-3/TRBV12-4|-
TGTGCCAGCAGTTTAGCGGGTCAGGCAGATACGCAGTATTTT
CASSLAGQADTQYF
>-|TRBJ2-1|TRBV6-1|-
TGTGCCAGCAGGGGGGCCCCCACGTATGAGCAGTTCTTC
CASRGAPTYEQFF
>-|TRBJ2-3|TRBV24-1|-
TGTGCCACCAGTGACGTCACAGACGGGGTTGGAGATACGCAGTATTTT
CATSDVTDGVGDTQYF
>TRBD2|TRBJ2-3|TRBV3-1|many
TGTGCCAGCAGCCCCGGGACTAGCGGGAGGACAGATACGCAGTATTTT
CASSPGTSGRTDTQYF
>-|TRBJ2-3|TRBV19|many
TGTGCCAGCTCATTTGGGGGGAACACAGATACGCAGTATTTT
CASSFGGNTDTQYF
>TRBD2|TRBJ2-2|TRBV7-6|-
TGTGCCAGCAGCTCGAGTTCGCTAGCGGGAGGCGCCGGGGAGCTGTTTTTT
CASSSSSLAGGAGELFF
>TRBD2|TRBJ2-1|TRBV19|few
TGTGCCAGTAGTATTCCAGCGGGAGGGCCACTCTTC
CASSIPAGGPLF
>TRBD2|TRBJ2-7|TRBV20-1|few
TGCAGTGCTAGCCGGCTAGCGGCCTACGAGCAGTACTTC
CSASRLAAYEQYF
>-|TRBJ1-2|TRBV27|few
TGTGCCAGCAGGGGTTCGAGGGAGGGCGGTGGCTACACCTTC
CASRGSREGGGYTF
>-|TRBJ2-4|TRBV7-9|few
TGTGCCAGCAGCCCCCCAGGAACCAAAAACATTCAGTACTTC
CASSPPGTKNIQYF
>TRBD1|TRBJ1-4|TRBV4-3|-
TGCGCCAGCAGCCAATCAGGAGGCAGGGGGGGAGAAAAACTGTTTTTT
CASSQSGGRGGEKLFF
>-|TRBJ2-5|TRBV20-1|-
TGCAGTGCTAGCAGGACCCGGGCGGGAGAGACCCAGTACTTC
CSASRTRAGETQYF
>TRBD1|TRBJ2-7|TRBV12-3/TRBV12-4|few
TGTGCCAGCAGCCAACGACAGGGCTCCTACGAGCAGTACTTC
CASSQRQGSYEQYF
>-|TRBJ1-1|TRBV12-3/TRBV12-4|few
TGTGCCAGCAGTCCCCCTCAAGGACGAACCGCTGAAGCTTTCTTT
CASSPPQGRTAEAFF
>-|TRBJ2-7|TRBV12-3/TRBV12-4|once
TGTGCCAGCAGTTTTAACGCGACACGGTACTTC
CASSFNATRYF
>TRBD1|TRBJ2-1|TRBV20-1|few
TGCAGTGCTAGGCCCGGGACAGGGGGGAATGAGCAGTTCTTC
CSARPGTGGNEQFF
>TRBD2|TRBJ2-3|TRBV12-3/TRBV12-4|few
TGTGCCAGCAGTTTTAGCGGGAAGGGTGATACGCAGTATTTT
CASSFSGKGDTQYF
>-|TRBJ2-2|TRBV2|few
TGTGCCAGCAGACAGGAGCTTAACACCGGGGAGCTGTTTTTT
CASRQELNTGELFF
>TRBD2|TRBJ2-7|TRBV20-1|-
TGCAGTGCTAGAGCGAGCGGGAGGCCCGCCTACGAGCAGTACTTC
CSARASGRPAYEQYF
>-|TRBJ2-1|TRBV6-2/TRBV6-3|few
TGTGCCAGCAGCCTATATTCTTACAATGAGCAGTTCTTC
CASSLYSYNEQFF